The 10 T cell receptor beta chains presented below share a single source sample, sequenced in a study of CD8 T cells in Susac syndrome. RNA amounts of about 0.5 to 1 ug underwent reverse transcription with random hexamers. MiXCR, applied by TCRdb to the immunoSEQ multiplex PCR reads, yields one record per CDR3 protein. The sample holds some 200,000 distinct CDR3 sequences, 90% to 97% seen once. Sequences were obtained from CD4+ T cells from PBMCs. These receptors all come from a human donor with Susac syndrome.

The V and J genes are TRBV7-7 and TRBJ2-5, with TRBD2 as a possible D gene (6 bases). V was clipped by 5 bases and J by 1 base, with 14 bases between them. CDR1 SSHAT and CDR2 FNYEAQ come from the germline V gene (reference sequence). This CDR3 contains 15 residues. Here the CDR3 DNA reads TGTGCCAGCAGCCTGAGGAGGGCGGCCCAAGAGACCCAGTACTTC. Translation gives CASSLRRAAQETQYF.

This sequence joins TRBV2 and TRBJ1-2; possible D gene TRBD1, 5 bases. Trimming pared 4 bases from V and 7 bases from J, leaving 13 bases between. The CDR3 is 13 residues long. Germline CDR1 is SNHLY and CDR2 is FYNNEI. This CDR3 reads CASSAGREAGYTF. The DNA of the CDR3 is TGTGCCAGCAGTGCCGGCAGGGAAGCTGGCTACACCTTC.

This clonotype is a singleton in its sample. Sequence at one end of the junction differs from germline and may be a read error. This chain connects TRBV7-7 to TRBJ2-7; D gene uncertain. The germline CDR1 and CDR2 sequences are SSHAT and FNYEAQ (reference sequence). This CDR3 is built from 8 residues. As DNA, the CDR3 is TGTGCCAGCATCCTGCTCCCCTTC. Translated: CASILLPF.

J is TRBJ1-5 and V is TRBV6-5, with D tentatively TRBD1 (6 bases). Germline CDR1 and CDR2: MNHEY and SVGAGI. Trimming cost V 6 bases and J 0 bases, with 9 bases left between them. The CDR3 length is 14 residues. The CDR3 is CASSRDNSNQPQHF. The CDR3 coding sequence is TGTGCCAGCAGCAGGGACAATAGCAATCAGCCCCAGCATTTT.

The chain employs TRBV7-2 and TRBJ1-5, with D hard to call. Germline V CDR1 and CDR2: SGHTA, FQGNSA. The CDR3 extends over 15 amino acids. V was trimmed by 3 bases and J by 2 bases, leaving 11 bases between them. CDR3: CASSFVSQGNQPQHF. In DNA, the CDR3 is TGTGCCAGCAGCTTCGTTAGCCAGGGCAATCAGCCCCAGCATTTT.

This chain uses TRBV19 with TRBJ1-2; no reliable D call. CDR1 is LNHDA, CDR2 SQIVND, per germline (reference sequence). The CDR3 covers 13 residues. V lost 5 bases to trimming and J lost 4 bases, with 11 bases between them. The CDR3 bases are TGTGCCAGTAGTTCCCGGGGAAGCTATGGCTACACCTTC. Encoded protein: CASSSRGSYGYTF. Variable domain in full (rest from reference TRBV19 and TRBJ1-2): DGGITQSPKYLFRKEGQNVTLSCEQNLNHDAMYWYRQDPGQGLRLIYYSQIVNDFQKGDIAEGYSVSREKKESFPLTVTSAQKNPTAFYLCASSSRGSYGYTFGSGTRLTVV.

The genes are TRBV7-9 and TRBJ2-7, with D unclear. V was cut by 0 bases and J by 4 bases, with 7 bases left in between. There are 13 residues in the CDR3. Germline loops: CDR1 SEHNR, CDR2 FQNEAQ (reference sequence). CDR3 amino acids: CASSLASRYEQYF. The DNA of the CDR3 is TGTGCCAGCAGCTTAGCAAGCCGGTACGAGCAGTACTTC.

The V gene is TRBV2, the J gene TRBJ1-2; 7 positions match TRBD1. The CDR3 length is 14 residues. The V and J ends lost 6 bases and 4 bases, in that order; junction bases with no gene match: 8. The germline V gene encodes CDR1 SNHLY and CDR2 FYNNEI. DNA for the CDR3: TGTGCCAGCAGCGACCTTACAGGGGTCTATGGCTACACCTTC. It specifies CASSDLTGVYGYTF.

This rearrangement joins TRBV14 to TRBJ1-2; D gene uncertain. CDR3 size: 16 residues. V was shortened by 1 base and J by 1 base, with 13 bases between the two germline ends. CDR1 and CDR2 from the germline V gene are SGHDN and FVKESK. The CDR3 here is CASSQVHGRVNYGYTF. The DNA for the CDR3 is TGTGCCAGCAGCCAAGTTCACGGACGGGTTAACTATGGCTACACCTTC. Drawing the rest from reference TRBV14 and TRBJ1-2, the complete variable domain is EAGVTQFPSHSVIEKGQTVTLRCDPISGHDNLYWYRRVMGKEIKFLLHFVKESKQDESGMPNNRFLAERTGGTYSTLKVQPAELEDSGVYFCASSQVHGRVNYGYTFGSGTRLTVV.

CDR3 residues: CSVEDRTGRGYTF. The DNA for the CDR3 is TGCAGCGTTGAAGATAGGACAGGGAGGGGCTACACCTTC. The chain recombines TRBV29-1 with TRBJ1-2, with 8 bases lining up with TRBD1. The CDR3 has 13 residues. V dropped 0 bases and J dropped 8; count of bases not matched to a gene: 5. CDR1 and CDR2 (germline): SQVTM, ANQGSEA.